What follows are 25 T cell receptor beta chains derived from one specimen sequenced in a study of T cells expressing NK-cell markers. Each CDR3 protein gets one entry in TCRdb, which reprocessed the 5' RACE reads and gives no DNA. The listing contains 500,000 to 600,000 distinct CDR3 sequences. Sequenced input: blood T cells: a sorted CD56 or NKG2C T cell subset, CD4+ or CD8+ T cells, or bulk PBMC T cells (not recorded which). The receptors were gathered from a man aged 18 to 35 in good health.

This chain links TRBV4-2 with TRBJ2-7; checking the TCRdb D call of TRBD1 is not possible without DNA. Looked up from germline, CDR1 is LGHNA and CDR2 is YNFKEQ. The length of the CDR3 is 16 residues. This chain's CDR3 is CASSQVRGQGLYEQYF.

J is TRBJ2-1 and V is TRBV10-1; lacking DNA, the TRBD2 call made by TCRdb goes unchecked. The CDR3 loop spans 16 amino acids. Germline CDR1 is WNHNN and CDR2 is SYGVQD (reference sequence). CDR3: CASSALRTSGREEQFF.

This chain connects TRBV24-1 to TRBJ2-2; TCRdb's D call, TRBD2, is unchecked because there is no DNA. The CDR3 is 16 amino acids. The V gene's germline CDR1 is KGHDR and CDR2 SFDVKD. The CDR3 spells CATSDSGTSFTGELFF.

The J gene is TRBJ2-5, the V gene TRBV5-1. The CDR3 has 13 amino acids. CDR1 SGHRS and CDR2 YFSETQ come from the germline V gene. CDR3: CASSRSFQETQYF.

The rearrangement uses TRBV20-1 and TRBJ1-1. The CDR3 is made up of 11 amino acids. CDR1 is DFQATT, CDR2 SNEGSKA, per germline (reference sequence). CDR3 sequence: CSASDRGEAFF.

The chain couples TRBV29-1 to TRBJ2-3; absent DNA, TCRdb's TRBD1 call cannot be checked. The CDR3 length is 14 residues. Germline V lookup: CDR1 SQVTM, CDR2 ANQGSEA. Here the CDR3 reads CSVGDRGYTDTQYF.

The CDR3 region is CSVRATDTQYF. The chain joins TRBV29-1 to TRBJ2-3. The CDR3 runs to 11 residues. CDR1 and CDR2 from the germline V gene are SQVTM and ANQGSEA.

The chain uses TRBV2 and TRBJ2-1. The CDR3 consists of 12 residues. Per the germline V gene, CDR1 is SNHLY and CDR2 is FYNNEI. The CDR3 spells CASSADYNEQFF.

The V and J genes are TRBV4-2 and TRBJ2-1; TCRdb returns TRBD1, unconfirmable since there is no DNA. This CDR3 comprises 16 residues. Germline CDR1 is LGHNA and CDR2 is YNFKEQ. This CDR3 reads CASSQDGRGINNEQFF.

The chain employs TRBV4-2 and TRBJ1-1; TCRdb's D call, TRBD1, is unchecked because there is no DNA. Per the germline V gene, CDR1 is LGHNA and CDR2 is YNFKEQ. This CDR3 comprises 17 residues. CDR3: CASSPHLRGLMNTEAFF.

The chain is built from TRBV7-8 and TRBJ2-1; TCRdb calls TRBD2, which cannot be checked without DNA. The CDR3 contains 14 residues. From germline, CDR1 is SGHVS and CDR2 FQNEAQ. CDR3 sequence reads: CASGIRSRLNEQFF.

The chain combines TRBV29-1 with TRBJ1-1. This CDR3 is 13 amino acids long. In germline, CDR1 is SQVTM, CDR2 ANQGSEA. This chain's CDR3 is CSVVRQLLTEAFF.

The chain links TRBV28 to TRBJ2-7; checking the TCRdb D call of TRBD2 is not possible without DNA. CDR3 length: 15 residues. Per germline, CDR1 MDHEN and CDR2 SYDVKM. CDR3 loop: CASSSRTSANYEQYF.

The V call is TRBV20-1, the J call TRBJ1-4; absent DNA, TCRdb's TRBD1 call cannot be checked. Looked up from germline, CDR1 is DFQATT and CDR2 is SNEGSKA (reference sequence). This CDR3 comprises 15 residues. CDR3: CSALWAGGTNEKLFF.

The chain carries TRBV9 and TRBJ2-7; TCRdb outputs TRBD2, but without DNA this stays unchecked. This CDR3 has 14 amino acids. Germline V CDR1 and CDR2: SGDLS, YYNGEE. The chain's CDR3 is CASSVEGLDYEQYF.

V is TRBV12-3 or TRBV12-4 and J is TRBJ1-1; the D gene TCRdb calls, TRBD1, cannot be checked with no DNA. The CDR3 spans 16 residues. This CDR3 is CASSLMTGPLNTEAFF.

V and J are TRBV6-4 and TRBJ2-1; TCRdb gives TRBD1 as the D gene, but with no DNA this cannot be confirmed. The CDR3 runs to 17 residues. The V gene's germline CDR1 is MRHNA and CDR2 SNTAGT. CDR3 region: CASSASGLRVPYNEQFF.

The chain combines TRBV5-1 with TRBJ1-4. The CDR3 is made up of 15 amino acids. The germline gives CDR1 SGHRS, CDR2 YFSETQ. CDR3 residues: CASSWMEATGEKLFF.

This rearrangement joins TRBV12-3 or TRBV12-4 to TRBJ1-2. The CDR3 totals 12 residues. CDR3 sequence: CASSFGTRGYTF.

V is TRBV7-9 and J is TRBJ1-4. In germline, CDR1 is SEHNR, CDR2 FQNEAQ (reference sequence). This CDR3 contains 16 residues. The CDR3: CASSPRTEATNEKLFF.

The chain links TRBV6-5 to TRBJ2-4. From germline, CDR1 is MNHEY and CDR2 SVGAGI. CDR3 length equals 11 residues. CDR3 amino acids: CATQSKNIQYF.

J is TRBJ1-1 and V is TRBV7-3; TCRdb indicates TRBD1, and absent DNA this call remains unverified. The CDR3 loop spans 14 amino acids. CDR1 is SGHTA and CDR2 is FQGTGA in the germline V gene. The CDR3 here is CASSLGTLSTEAFF.

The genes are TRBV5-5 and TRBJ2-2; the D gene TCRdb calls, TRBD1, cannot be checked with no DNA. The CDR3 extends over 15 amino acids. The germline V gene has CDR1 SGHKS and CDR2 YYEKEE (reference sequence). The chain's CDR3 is CASSFLGRDTGELFF.

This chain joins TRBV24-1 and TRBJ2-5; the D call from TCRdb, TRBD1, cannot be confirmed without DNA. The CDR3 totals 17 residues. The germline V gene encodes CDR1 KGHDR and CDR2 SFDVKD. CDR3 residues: CATSDSPLRTGEETQYF.

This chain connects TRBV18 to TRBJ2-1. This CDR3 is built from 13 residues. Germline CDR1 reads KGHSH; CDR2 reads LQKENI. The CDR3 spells CASSPRTINEQFF. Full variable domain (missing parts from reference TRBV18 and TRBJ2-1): NAGVMQNPRHLVRRRGQEARLRCSPMKGHSHVYWYRQLPEEGLKFMVYLQKENIIDESGMPKERFSAEFPKEGPSILRIQQVVRGDSAAYFCASSPRTINEQFFGPGTRLTVL.